The rows below give T cell receptor beta chains drawn from one sample of a study of blood T cell repertoires in COVID-19. This table comes from immunoSEQ multiplex PCR, and its TCRdb copy is limited to in-frame clones, with some not included. The sample includes about 190,000 clones, around 82% seen only once; the top ten take approximately 7%. The material sequenced was peripheral blood. All receptors come from a man aged 80 or over with COVID-19, enrolled during active disease. CDR3s include the opening cysteine and the closing phenylalanine or tryptophan. A D gene is named only where the DNA matches it firmly. The size entry is marked missing in some rows and otherwise reads once, few, many or a size class.

J gene	clone size	D gene	V gene	CDR3 protein	CDR3 DNA
TRBJ1-2	.	.	TRBV28	CASSGGGNGYTF	TGTGCCAGCAGTGGGGGGGGAAATGGCTACACCTTC
TRBJ1-2	few	TRBD1	TRBV27	CASSLSGQGYGYTF	TGTGCCAGCAGTTTATCGGGACAGGGCTATGGCTACACCTTC
TRBJ2-7	.	TRBD2	TRBV19	CASSMGGDTTYEQYF	TGTGCCAGTAGTATGGGGGGGGATACCACCTACGAGCAGTACTTC
TRBJ2-1	.	.	TRBV5-6	CASSLGQFYNEQFF	TGTGCCAGCAGCTTGGGACAGTTCTACAATGAGCAGTTCTTC
TRBJ2-2	.	.	TRBV6-2/TRBV6-3	CASSFQGNAGELFF	TGTGCCAGCAGTTTTCAGGGAAACGCCGGGGAGCTGTTTTTT
TRBJ1-1	.	.	TRBV10-3	CAISGGNTEAFF	TGTGCCATCAGCGGGGGAAACACTGAAGCTTTCTTT
TRBJ1-1	.	.	TRBV19	CASSPPGTRGITEAFF	TGTGCCAGTAGTCCGCCCGGGACACGGGGAATTACTGAAGCTTTCTTT
TRBJ1-5	.	TRBD1	TRBV5-1	CASSPGTGQMSNQPQHF	TGCGCCAGCAGCCCGGGGACAGGCCAAATGAGCAATCAGCCCCAGCATTTT
TRBJ1-1	.	.	TRBV19	CASSQAAGGTEAFF	TGTGCCAGTAGCCAAGCAGCGGGTGGCACTGAAGCTTTCTTT
TRBJ1-1	.	TRBD1	TRBV10-3	CAIRGQSVGRDTEAFF	TGTGCCATCAGGGGACAGTCGGTGGGACGTGACACTGAAGCTTTCTTT
TRBJ2-3	.	.	TRBV5-4	CASSLPLAPDTQYF	TGTGCCAGCAGCTTGCCACTAGCCCCAGATACGCAGTATTTT
TRBJ2-3	.	.	TRBV11-2	CASRVTGRRTDTQYF	TGTGCCAGCAGAGTCACAGGGCGCCGCACAGATACGCAGTATTTT
TRBJ1-2	.	.	TRBV7-6	CASSSQGSGVDGYTF	TGTGCCAGCAGCTCCCAAGGTTCAGGGGTTGATGGCTACACCTTC
TRBJ1-2	.	.	TRBV6-4	CASSDRILYREGNYGYTF	TGTGCCAGCAGTGACAGGATCCTTTACAGGGAGGGTAACTATGGCTACACCTTC
TRBJ1-3	.	.	TRBV7-2	CASSFSGAAGNTIYF	TGTGCCAGCAGCTTTTCAGGGGCGGCAGGAAACACCATATATTTT
TRBJ2-2	once	.	TRBV9	CASSLRGDPNTGELFF	TGTGCCAGCAGCTTGCGCGGCGACCCGAACACCGGGGAGCTGTTTTTT
TRBJ2-3	.	TRBD1	TRBV7-3	CASSLTWTGTQYF	TGTGCCAGCAGCTTAACGTGGACAGGGACGCAGTATTTT
TRBJ1-6	.	.	TRBV7-2	CASSATVYNSPLHF	TGTGCCAGCAGCGCGACAGTCTATAATTCACCCCTCCACTTT
TRBJ1-5	.	TRBD1	TRBV3-1/TRBV3-2	CASSPTDRGHQPQHF	TGTGCCAGCAGCCCCACGGACAGGGGGCATCAGCCCCAGCATTTT
TRBJ1-2	.	.	TRBV6-5	CASKALRGYTF	TGTGCCAGCAAGGCGCTGCGGGGCTACACCTTC